What follows are 25 T cell receptor beta chains derived from one specimen sequenced in a study of control samples from healthy donors and cancer patients. Assay used: immunoSEQ multiplex PCR; TCRdb lists only in-frame clones, some missing. The profile covers about 110,000 clones, with approximately 88% appearing a single time and about 3.7% taken by the ten largest. The sequenced material came from PBMCs. These TCRs come from a woman aged 55-69 years with lung cancer.

The rearrangement uses TRBV6-4 and TRBJ2-5, with 7 positions matching TRBD2. Germline CDR1 is MRHNA and CDR2 is SNTAGT. Trimming cost V 7 bases and J 5 bases; bases outside gene matches: 4. The CDR3 sequence is 12 residues long. The CDR3 reads CASIWGGETQYF. Here the CDR3 DNA reads TGTGCCAGCATATGGGGGGGGGAGACCCAGTACTTC.

This clone was recorded once. This chain connects TRBV28 to TRBJ2-2; D is possibly TRBD2 (5 bases). This CDR3 has 14 residues. V was trimmed by 3 bases and J by 4 bases, leaving 9 bases between them. From germline, CDR1 is MDHEN and CDR2 SYDVKM. The CDR3 sequence: CASSFGERTGELFF. Written as DNA, the CDR3 is TGTGCCAGCAGTTTTGGGGAGCGCACCGGGGAGCTGTTTTTT. Together with reference TRBV28 and TRBJ2-2, the CDR3 gives the full variable domain: DVKVTQSSRYLVKRTGEKVFLECVQDMDHENMFWYRQDPGLGLRLIYFSYDVKMKEKGDIPEGYSVSREKKERFSLILESASTNQTSMYLCASSFGERTGELFFGEGSRLTVL.

CDR3 protein: CASSFSGVDGYTF. As DNA, the CDR3 is TGTGCCAGCAGCTTCTCAGGGGTAGATGGCTACACCTTC. This chain uses TRBV7-9 with TRBJ1-2; D perhaps matches TRBD1 (6 bases). V was shortened by 3 bases and J by 6 bases, with 11 bases between the two germline ends. The germline gives CDR1 SEHNR, CDR2 FQNEAQ (reference sequence). The CDR3 spans 13 residues.

This sequence joins TRBV27 and TRBJ1-1, with D perhaps matching TRBD1 (5 bases). Germline loops: CDR1 MNHEY, CDR2 SMNVEV (reference sequence). CDR3 size: 14 residues. V was clipped by 9 bases and J by 10 bases, with 24 bases between them. CDR3 coding DNA: TGTGCCAGTTTACTACGGGGGGGATCAGAGGTAGCTTTCTTT. It encodes CASLLRGGSEVAFF.

This clone was counted a single time. This chain connects TRBV19 to TRBJ1-2; 9 bases match TRBD1. The CDR3 is 13 amino acids. V dropped 4 bases and J dropped 8; count of bases not matched to a gene: 5. CDR1 and CDR2 from the germline V gene are LNHDA and SQIVND (reference sequence). CDR3 nucleotides: TGTGCCAGTAGTAGGGACAGGGTAGGCGGCTACACCTTC. Translated, it gives CASSRDRVGGYTF.

The chain has TRBV18 and TRBJ2-3; no clear D. The germline V gene encodes CDR1 KGHSH and CDR2 LQKENI. The CDR3 runs to 15 residues. Trimming removed 1 base at V and 2 bases at J, with 10 bases between. CDR3 coding DNA: TGTGCCAGCTCACCACAAAAAGAGTCCACAGATACGCAGTATTTT. Translating it yields CASSPQKESTDTQYF. The whole variable domain, filled in from reference TRBV18 and TRBJ2-3, reads NAGVMQNPRHLVRRRGQEARLRCSPMKGHSHVYWYRQLPEEGLKFMVYLQKENIIDESGMPKERFSAEFPKEGPSILRIQQVVRGDSAAYFCASSPQKESTDTQYFGPGTRLTVL.

This chain links TRBV9 with TRBJ1-1; D is uncertain. Germline CDR1 and CDR2: SGDLS and YYNGEE. The CDR3 runs to 14 residues. Trimming took 0 bases from V and 0 from J, leaving 6 bases between them. The CDR3 spells CASSVDSLNTEAFF. CDR3 nucleotide sequence: TGTGCCAGCAGCGTAGACAGCCTGAACACTGAAGCTTTCTTT.

This rearrangement joins TRBV29-1 to TRBJ1-3; D ambiguous. This CDR3 is 14 amino acids long. Trimming removed 4 bases from V and 0 bases from J, with 10 bases in between. Germline values: CDR1 SQVTM, CDR2 ANQGSEA. The CDR3 sequence: CSVVLWDSGNTIYF. The CDR3 nucleotides are TGCAGCGTTGTTTTATGGGACTCTGGAAACACCATATATTTT.

This chain joins TRBV19 and TRBJ2-2; 10 bases align to TRBD1. The V gene's germline CDR1 is LNHDA and CDR2 SQIVND (reference sequence). CDR3 length: 18 residues. The trim removed 7 bases at V and 0 bases at J, leaving 11 bases unmatched. The CDR3 nucleotides are TGTGCCAGTACGCGCCGGGGACAGGGGCGATCGAACACCGGGGAGCTGTTTTTT. Protein sequence: CASTRRGQGRSNTGELFF.

The chain recombines TRBV27 with TRBJ2-5; tentatively, D is TRBD2 (5 bases). Trimming took off 2 bases at V and 3 bases at J, with 7 bases between the two ends. Germline assignment: CDR1 MNHEY and CDR2 SMNVEV (reference sequence). This CDR3 spans 13 amino acids. The CDR3: CASSLDGEETQYF. The CDR3 DNA is TGTGCCAGCAGTTTAGACGGGGAAGAGACCCAGTACTTC.

The genes are TRBV2 and TRBJ2-5, with 7 bases that match TRBD2. The CDR3 covers 15 residues. The V gene's germline CDR1 is SNHLY and CDR2 FYNNEI. J lost 5 bases, V lost 5 bases, and 11 bases had no gene match. The CDR3 DNA reads as TGTGCCAGCAGTCCTTCCGCGGGAGTGGGTGAGACCCAGTACTTC. It codes for CASSPSAGVGETQYF.

The chain is built from TRBV9 and TRBJ2-3; 10 positions match TRBD2. CDR3 length equals 15 residues. Trimming cost V 0 bases and J 9 bases; bases outside gene matches: 7. Germline CDR1 SGDLS, CDR2 YYNGEE. The CDR3 bases are TGTGCCAGCAGCGTAGGAGCGGGAGGGCCGGGCACGCAGTATTTT. It is translated as CASSVGAGGPGTQYF.

In DNA form, the CDR3 reads TGTGCCAGTAGTCCCCCAGGGTTTAAGGGAGATACGCAGTATTTT. Protein sequence: CASSPPGFKGDTQYF. The rearrangement uses TRBV19 and TRBJ2-3; possibly TRBD1 for D (5 bases). Trimming left V 5 bases short and J 5 bases short, with 17 bases between. CDR3 length equals 15 residues. CDR1 LNHDA and CDR2 SQIVND come from the germline V gene (reference sequence).

V gene TRBV7-3 combines with J gene TRBJ1-1; D is possibly TRBD1 (5 bases). The CDR3 covers 15 residues. Germline values: CDR1 SGHTA, CDR2 FQGTGA. Trimming removed 2 bases at V and 1 base at J, with 11 bases between. The CDR3 spells CASSLGRGRNTEAFF. In DNA, the CDR3 is TGTGCCAGCAGCTTAGGGAGGGGAAGGAACACTGAAGCTTTCTTT.

V is TRBV3-1 (or the pseudogene TRBV3-2) and J is TRBJ2-5, with 15 nucleotides matching TRBD2. Germline V lookup: CDR1 LGHDT, CDR2 YNNKEL (reference sequence). After removal of 2 bases from V and 3 bases from J, the junction contained 4 bases not matched to a gene. The CDR3 has 17 amino acids. CDR3 sequence reads: CASSQSGLAGGEETQYF. The DNA of the CDR3 is TGTGCCAGCAGCCAATCCGGACTAGCGGGGGGGGAAGAGACCCAGTACTTC.

The chain employs TRBV7-9 and TRBJ1-1, with 7 nucleotides matching TRBD1. The germline CDR1 and CDR2 sequences are SEHNR and FQNEAQ (reference sequence). The CDR3 sequence is 16 residues long. V shed 0 bases and J 3 bases; nucleotides not matched to a gene: 7. The CDR3 protein is CASSLAKTGVDTEAFF. DNA for the CDR3: TGTGCCAGCAGCTTAGCTAAAACAGGGGTTGACACTGAAGCTTTCTTT.

CDR3 DNA: TGTGCCAGCACCTTTGGGAATTCACCCCTCCACTTT. As protein: CASTFGNSPLHF. The chain combines TRBV12-3 or TRBV12-4 with TRBJ1-6; the D is unclear. The CDR3 totals 12 residues. Trimming stripped 7 bases from V and 7 bases from J, with 8 bases between.

The chain joins TRBV5-6 to TRBJ1-1; maybe TRBD1 (6 bases). V dropped 3 bases and J dropped 8 bases, with 14 bases sitting between them. The germline V gene encodes CDR1 SGHDT and CDR2 YYEEEE. The CDR3 loop spans 13 amino acids. CDR3 in DNA: TGTGCCAGCAGCTCGGGACAAGGAGACGAAGCTTTCTTT. Translated: CASSSGQGDEAFF. Full variable domain (missing parts from reference TRBV5-6 and TRBJ1-1): DAGVTQSPTHLIKTRGQQVTLRCSPKSGHDTVSWYQQALGQGPQFIFQYYEEEERQRGNFPDRFSGHQFPNYSSELNVNALLLGDSALYLCASSSGQGDEAFFGQGTRLTVV.

Here the CDR3 reads CASSAVAGVNQPQHF. Here the CDR3 DNA reads TGTGCCAGCAGCGCTGTGGCAGGGGTGAATCAGCCCCAGCATTTT. The chain joins TRBV5-6 to TRBJ1-5, with D maybe TRBD1 (6 bases). This CDR3 spans 15 amino acids. CDR1 SGHDT and CDR2 YYEEEE come from the germline V gene. Trimming took 4 bases from V and 4 from J, leaving 15 bases between them. Variable domain in full (rest from reference TRBV5-6 and TRBJ1-5): DAGVTQSPTHLIKTRGQQVTLRCSPKSGHDTVSWYQQALGQGPQFIFQYYEEEERQRGNFPDRFSGHQFPNYSSELNVNALLLGDSALYLCASSAVAGVNQPQHFGDGTRLSIL.

On this clone itself: A junction boundary mismatches the germline segment, possibly from a read error. This sequence joins TRBV7-3 and TRBJ1-1; D is uncertain. Germline V lookup: CDR1 SGHTA, CDR2 FQGTGA. CDR3 length: 13 amino acids. CDR3 nucleotide sequence: TGTGCGAGCAGCGCGGGCCAGAACACTGAAGCTTTCTTT. The encoded protein is CASSAGQNTEAFF.

This clone was counted a few times. This chain connects TRBV7-9 to TRBJ2-1, with 8 positions matching TRBD2. The ends lost 1 base at V and 7 bases at J; junction bases unmatched: 6. CDR1 and CDR2 from the germline V gene are SEHNR and FQNEAQ (reference sequence). The CDR3 loop spans 15 amino acids. The CDR3, as DNA: TGTGCCAGCAGCTTAGGACTAGCGACGGGGAATGAGCAGTTCTTC. Its translation is CASSLGLATGNEQFF.

In its sample, this clone was seen once. CDR3 bases: TGTGCCAGCAGCGTAGACAGGGAGGTTAGCTATGGCTACACCTTC. Its protein product is CASSVDREVSYGYTF. The gene calls are TRBV9 and TRBJ1-2, with D possibly TRBD1 on 6 matching bases. The CDR3 totals 15 residues. Germline V CDR1 and CDR2: SGDLS, YYNGEE. With 0 bases removed from V and 4 bases from J, the gap between germline ends came to 13 bases.

The rearrangement joins TRBV5-4 to TRBJ1-4; 9 bases line up with TRBD1. The V gene end was trimmed by 4 bases and the J gene end by 7 bases; junction bases not matched to a gene: 8. Germline assignment: CDR1 SGHNT and CDR2 YYREEE (reference sequence). This CDR3 is built from 15 residues. The CDR3 DNA reads as TGTGCCAGCAGCCAGAAACAGGGGGCGGGTGAAAAACTGTTTTTT. Translating it yields CASSQKQGAGEKLFF.

CDR3 sequence: CATRRMGQGATEAFF. The CDR3 DNA reads as TGTGCCACCAGGCGGATGGGACAGGGGGCGACTGAAGCTTTCTTT. The chain carries TRBV27 and TRBJ1-1; 12 positions match TRBD1. The V segment lost 10 bases and the J segment 5 bases; nucleotides outside the gene matches: 11. The CDR3 extends over 15 amino acids. CDR1 is MNHEY and CDR2 is SMNVEV in the germline V gene (reference sequence).

The V call is TRBV30, the J call TRBJ1-1; 7 bases map to TRBD1. Trimming cost V 4 bases and J 4 bases; bases outside gene matches: 3. The CDR3 has 12 amino acids. In germline, CDR1 is GTSNPN, CDR2 SVGIG (reference sequence). The CDR3: CAWTGGPTEAFF. CDR3 nucleotides: TGTGCCTGGACAGGGGGGCCCACTGAAGCTTTCTTT.